Below are 16 T cell receptor beta chains sequenced from a single sample in a study of T cells after yellow fever vaccination. MiXCR was run by TCRdb on the 5' RACE reads, yielding one entry per CDR3 protein. This table holds about 500,000 distinct CDR3 sequences, 17% found once. The sequences come from PBMCs, collected 5 days after the first yellow fever vaccination. The source is a young man who received the YFV17D yellow fever vaccine.

The chain couples TRBV6-2 or TRBV6-3 to TRBJ2-7; D may be TRBD1 (6 bases). Trimming removed 7 bases at V and 0 bases at J, with 16 bases between. Germline V gene sequence: CDR1 MNHEY, CDR2 SVGEGT. This CDR3 region has 15 residues. The CDR3 is CASNFGQKYSYEQYF. CDR3 DNA sequence: TGTGCCAGCAACTTTGGACAGAAATACTCCTACGAGCAGTACTTC.

V and J are TRBV14 and TRBJ1-1; 8 bases line up with TRBD1. The CDR3 runs 13 residues. The trim removed 1 base at V and 10 bases at J, leaving 5 bases unmatched. Germline V CDR1 and CDR2: SGHDN, FVKESK. The CDR3 nucleotides read TGTGCCAGCAGCCAAGGGGACAGGAAGGGAGCTTTCTTT. This codes for CASSQGDRKGAFF.

This clonotype was counted a few times. The chain uses TRBV7-9 and TRBJ2-5; D is uncertain. The germline gives CDR1 SEHNR, CDR2 FQNEAQ (reference sequence). V shed 2 bases and J shed 3 bases, with 13 bases lying between them. The CDR3 runs to 15 residues. The CDR3 nucleotides are TGTGCCAGCAGCTTATACAGATTAACGGAAGAGACCCAGTACTTC. Its translation: CASSLYRLTEETQYF.

The V and J genes are TRBV18 and TRBJ2-2, with TRBD1 matching over 7 bases. The junction had 10 bases not matched to a gene; V was cut back by 6 bases and J by 6 bases. The CDR3 has 15 amino acids. The germline CDR1 and CDR2 sequences are KGHSH and LQKENI. The chain's CDR3 is CASSEDRVKPGELFF. The CDR3 DNA is TGTGCCAGCTCGGAAGACAGGGTTAAACCCGGGGAGCTGTTTTTT. The entire variable domain, with the rest obtained from reference TRBV18 and TRBJ2-2, is as follows: NAGVMQNPRHLVRRRGQEARLRCSPMKGHSHVYWYRQLPEEGLKFMVYLQKENIIDESGMPKERFSAEFPKEGPSILRIQQVVRGDSAAYFCASSEDRVKPGELFFGEGSRLTVL.

CDR3 DNA: TGTGCCAGCAGTTACCTTCCAGAGGAAACCTACGAGCAGTACTTC. This gives the protein CASSYLPEETYEQYF. The chain combines TRBV6-2 or TRBV6-3 with TRBJ2-7, with D hard to call. CDR1 and CDR2 (germline): MNHEY, SVGEGT. The CDR3 extends over 15 amino acids. Trimming shortened V by 2 bases and J by 2 bases, and 13 bases separated the two germline ends.

This clonotype was observed at least ten times. The V call is TRBV12-3 or TRBV12-4, the J call TRBJ1-5; 7 bases match TRBD1. This CDR3 comprises 15 residues. After removal of 3 bases from V and 5 bases from J, the junction contained 7 bases not matched to a gene. CDR3 protein: CASSFSRQGYQPQHF. The CDR3 DNA sequence: TGTGCCAGCAGTTTTAGTCGACAGGGCTATCAGCCCCAGCATTTT.

This clonotype was counted between two and nine times. The CDR3 nucleotides are TGCGCCAGCAGCTTGGATCCACAGGGACCTAGCACAGATACGCAGTATTTT. Its translation is CASSLDPQGPSTDTQYF. The J gene is TRBJ2-3, the V gene TRBV5-1; tentatively, D is TRBD1 (6 bases). From germline, CDR1 is SGHRS and CDR2 YFSETQ. The CDR3 contains 17 residues. Between the trimmed V and J ends, which lost 0 bases and 0 bases, there was a span of 14 bases.

This chain joins TRBV20-1 and TRBJ2-3; D is unclear. CDR3 length equals 12 residues. V lost 6 bases and J 5 bases, leaving 12 bases between the germline ends. Germline CDR1 DFQATT, CDR2 SNEGSKA (reference sequence). CDR3 coding DNA: TGCAGTGCCCAGAAGGCGCGAGATACGCAGTATTTT. This gives the protein CSAQKARDTQYF.

The CDR3 loop reads CSAREPLDYNEQFF. CDR3 DNA sequence: TGCAGTGCTAGAGAACCACTAGACTACAATGAGCAGTTCTTC. This rearrangement joins TRBV20-1 to TRBJ2-1, with D possibly TRBD2 on 5 matching bases. The CDR3 totals 14 residues. Per germline, CDR1 DFQATT and CDR2 SNEGSKA (reference sequence). Deletions cut 0 bases from V and 3 bases from J, with 9 bases between.

The table lists this clonotype with a few counts. Sequence at one end of the junction differs from germline and may be a read error. This sequence joins TRBV20-1 and TRBJ2-1, with TRBD2 identical over 10 bases. This CDR3 is built from 13 residues. Germline V gives CDR1 DFQATT, CDR2 SNEGSKA (reference sequence). The CDR3 loop is CSPSGGTYNEQFF. Here the CDR3 DNA reads TGCAGTCCTAGCGGGGGAACGTACAATGAGCAGTTCTTC.

CDR3 sequence (DNA): TGTGCCAGCTCAGGACCTGATGGCTACACCTTC. This gives the protein CASSGPDGYTF. The genes are TRBV7-9 and TRBJ1-2; D call uncertain. V lost 8 bases to trimming and J lost 6 bases, with 10 bases between them. The CDR3 loop spans 11 amino acids. CDR1 is SEHNR, CDR2 FQNEAQ, per germline (reference sequence).

The genes are TRBV20-1 and TRBJ1-5; weak D call: TRBD1 (5 bases). The germline gives CDR1 DFQATT, CDR2 SNEGSKA (reference sequence). The CDR3 spans 14 residues. With 6 bases removed from V and 5 bases from J, the gap between germline ends came to 17 bases. CDR3 loop: CSARTRRGDQPQHF. The CDR3 DNA is TGCAGTGCCAGGACAAGAAGAGGGGATCAGCCCCAGCATTTT.

This clonotype was counted only a few times. The chain has TRBV7-9 and TRBJ2-1, with 8 positions matching TRBD2. J lost 3 bases, V lost 5 bases, and 9 bases had no gene match. This CDR3 is 16 amino acids long. Germline loops: CDR1 SEHNR, CDR2 FQNEAQ (reference sequence). This CDR3 is CASSPKRAGGYNEQFF. In DNA form, the CDR3 reads TGTGCCAGCAGCCCGAAACGCGCGGGGGGCTACAATGAGCAGTTCTTC. Full variable domain (rest looked up from reference TRBV7-9 and TRBJ2-1): DTGVSQNPRHKITKRGQNVTFRCDPISEHNRLYWYRQTLGQGPEFLTYFQNEAQLEKSRLLSDRFSAERPKGSFSTLEIQRTEQGDSAMYLCASSPKRAGGYNEQFFGPGTRLTVL.

This chain joins TRBV3-1 and TRBJ2-1, with a tentative D call TRBD1 (6 bases). The germline V gene encodes CDR1 LGHDT and CDR2 YNNKEL (reference sequence). Between the trimmed V and J ends, which lost 6 bases and 15 bases, there was a span of 18 bases. The CDR3 covers 12 residues. Here the CDR3 DNA reads TGTGCCAGCAGGCCCACCGCAGGGGATCCGTTCTTC. This translates into CASRPTAGDPFF.

CDR3 sequence reads: CASSLGSSGWSTDTQYF. CDR3 bases: TGCGCCAGCAGCTTGGGGTCTAGCGGGTGGAGCACAGATACGCAGTATTTT. The rearrangement links TRBV5-1 to TRBJ2-3; 8 bases agree with TRBD2. This CDR3 is built from 17 residues. CDR1 is SGHRS, CDR2 YFSETQ, per germline. The ends lost 0 bases at V and 0 bases at J; junction bases unmatched: 6.

The chain is built from TRBV5-1 and TRBJ2-1, with 10 bases identical to TRBD2. The CDR3 runs 15 residues. V lost 1 base and J lost 5; bases outside the gene matches: 3. In germline, CDR1 is SGHRS, CDR2 YFSETQ. This chain's CDR3 is CASSLILAGDNEQFF. The CDR3, as DNA: TGCGCCAGCAGCTTGATCCTAGCGGGGGACAATGAGCAGTTCTTC.